The subject of this entry is one T cell receptor beta chain. Its cognate antigen is unknown. Combining iRepertoire HTBI primers with Arm-PCR of CDR3 regions, the authors built TCR beta libraries. TCRdb called the multiplex PCR reads again in MiXCR, with one record for every CDR3 protein. This table has approximately 440,000 distinct CDR3 sequences, 23% appearing once. CDR1 is KGHSH, CDR2 LQKENI, per germline. Between the trimmed V and J ends, which lost 5 bases and 5 bases, there was a span of 10 bases. The CDR3 totals 13 residues. These data come from a study of regulatory T cells in long-lasting Graves disease. Background on the study: Treatment with antithyroid drugs for over 5 years, together with positive TSH receptor antibodies, meant persistent Graves' disease. General study points: Newly diagnosed disease favored TRBV20-1 and TRBJ2-1 over persistent disease.

The time point: persistent/refractory GD, antithyroid drugs over 5 years with positive TRAb. PBMC RNA was the source of the TCR library. EDTA tubes held roughly 9.2 milliliters of peripheral blood from each patient. The rearrangement links TRBV18 to TRBJ1-5; D unresolved. Specimen: peripheral blood mononuclear cells (PBMCs), collected when the disease was refractory, from a patient treated with antithyroid drugs. This sequence originates from a female donor with Graves disease. This CDR3 is CASSEGRDQPQHF. The CDR3 DNA reads as TGTGCCAGCTCAGAAGGAAGAGATCAGCCCCAGCATTTT. Full variable domain (missing parts from reference TRBV18 and TRBJ1-5): NAGVMQNPRHLVRRRGQEARLRCSPMKGHSHVYWYRQLPEEGLKFMVYLQKENIIDESGMPKERFSAEFPKEGPSILRIQQVVRGDSAAYFCASSEGRDQPQHFGDGTRLSIL.